Below, 3 T cell receptor beta chains from the same sample are listed, as sequenced in a study of human T cells and chemical hapten exposure. One entry per CDR3 protein, called by TCRdb with MiXCR from the RACE reads. Among around 120,000 distinct CDR3 sequences listed, about an eighth were seen once. The time point here: patch test 1, 2 weeks after DPC sensitization. Treatment here: therapeutic diphenylcyclopropenone sensitization with weekly scalp DPC. The sample here was whole blood, taken in connection with sensitization to the hapten diphenylcyclopropenone (DPC). Receptors originate from a man in his late teens or twenties with alopecia areata. Some clones in this sample may be carry-over from other donors' samples.

The J gene is TRBJ2-7, the V gene TRBV21-1. TRBV21-1 is an annotated pseudogene. The CDR3 is made up of 9 amino acids. This chain's CDR3 is CASSKDQYV. In DNA form, the CDR3 reads TGTGCCAGCAGCAAAGACCAGTACGTC.

The chain is built from TRBV6-4 and TRBJ2-5; D might be TRBD2 (5 bases). CDR3 length: 13 residues. Looked up from germline, CDR1 is MRHNA and CDR2 is SNTAGT. V lost 4 bases and J 5 bases, leaving 11 bases between the germline ends. The CDR3 nucleotides are TGTGCCAGCAGTGTAAGGGAGCGGGAGACCCAGTACTTC. This sequence encodes CASSVRERETQYF.

The chain uses TRBV7-3 and TRBJ1-1; tentatively, D is TRBD1 (6 bases). CDR3 length: 16 residues. Germline lookup yields CDR1 SGHTA and CDR2 FQGTGA. V gave up 3 bases and J gave up 0 bases, with 14 bases separating them. As DNA, the CDR3 is TGTGCCAGCAGCTTGGGGGCAAACAGGGTGAACACTGAAGCTTTCTTT. Translating gives CASSLGANRVNTEAFF.